This is a list of T cell receptor beta chains from one sample in a study of T-cell reconstitution after alpha-beta-depleted transplantation in children. TCRdb passed the PCR reads through MiXCR, listing each CDR3 protein once. The sample lists roughly 500,000 distinct CDR3 sequences, around a third seen once, with about 2.3% in the top ten. The specimen comprised PBMCs from the stem cell graft donor, sampled from the stem cell graft. The receptors stem from a human donor who donated a stem cell graft to a child with aplastic anemia. CDR3s include the opening cysteine and the closing phenylalanine or tryptophan. A clone size is listed for some rows: how often the clone was seen (once, few, many), or a class if it is expanded.

abundance,v_gene,len,CDR3aa
NA,TRBV12-3/TRBV12-4,16,CASSLDLGQPRGAQHF
NA,TRBV12-3/TRBV12-4,13,CASRGRGNTEAFF
few,TRBV4-2,15,CASSQDNRVQTEAFF
few,TRBV20-1,12,CSARTRLGGYTF
NA,TRBV7-9,15,CASSLGLGTNNEQFF
NA,TRBV15,15,CATSRDQGTEETQYF
NA,TRBV5-1,12,CASNGITGELFF
few,TRBV10-3,14,CAISAGTEGYEQYF
few,TRBV20-1,20,CSARAPTSGRFKWGLHEQFF
NA,TRBV7-3,13,CASSATSGNEQFF
few,TRBV5-5,18,CASSLRTSGRGSYNEQFF
once,TRBV27,16,CASSPYTPQEQETQYF
NA,TRBV21-1,12,CASSKMDGEAFF
few,TRBV7-2,15,CASRGGEIGADTQYF
once,TRBV4-3,14,CASSQGIGPDTQYF
NA,TRBV7-2,13,CASSSLGAYEAFF
NA,TRBV9,15,CASSGPEGANYGYTF
NA,TRBV29-1,13,CSAQAIAGNTIYF
NA,TRBV7-9,15,CASEGLLMNTGELFF
NA,TRBV7-6,15,CASSLAAGGRNEQFF
few,TRBV6-4,13,CASSDSLYNEQFF
NA,TRBV20-1,18,CSARSGTSGVRVAGELFF
NA,TRBV7-3,13,CASSRGGTYEQYF
NA,TRBV4-3,18,CASSQDPISSIGVYEQYF
few,TRBV5-1,16,CASSLDGSAAKNIQYF
few,TRBV20-1,13,CSASDTMRTEAFF
NA,TRBV28,18,CASSMDLFSGSSYNEQFF
NA,TRBV20-1,15,CSARPGQGYTDTQYF
few,TRBV7-2,15,CASSLVPAGGHEQYF
NA,TRBV21-1,16,CASSKGSQGPHNEQFF
many,TRBV9,14,CASSVAGQNQPQHF
few,TRBV12-3/TRBV12-4,15,CASSLNGRAHNEQFF
NA,TRBV6-2/TRBV6-3,15,CASKKLGVGRDTQYF
NA,TRBV29-1,15,CSVEYPYLATDTQYF
NA,TRBV4-2,15,CASSQGAFRTDTQYF
NA,TRBV7-2,15,CASRDTGVLSEKLFF
NA,TRBV7-8,15,CASSLEGQISTEAFF
NA,TRBV7-8,15,CASSLNRGFADTQYF
NA,TRBV20-1,15,CSAKRAAYSNQPQHF
few,TRBV7-2,19,CASSTPGGRAASFWVEQYF
NA,TRBV7-2,15,CASRGTSGITGELFF
few,TRBV12-3/TRBV12-4,14,CASSQAGPINEQFF
NA,TRBV7-2,12,CASSPRLGEQFF
few,TRBV12-3/TRBV12-4,13,CASLLAGSYEQYF
NA,TRBV15,16,CATSRPSGTSRGEQFF
NA,TRBV12-3/TRBV12-4,13,CASRLQGVQPQHF
NA,TRBV4-1,17,CASSQDQPSGIRGEQFF
NA,TRBV11-1,13,CASSRTGKTPLHF